This T cell receptor (beta chain) was recorded in a study of blood T cell repertoires in COVID-19. Overall study: Both acute and convalescent COVID-19 samples were obtained from the United States, Italy and Spain.

V gave up 3 bases and J gave up 11 bases; unmatched junction bases: 3. Germline CDR1 and CDR2: LGHDT and YNNKEL (reference sequence). The CDR3 extends over 12 amino acids. The protocol was immunoSEQ multiplex PCR, while the TCRdb copy is restricted to in-frame clones and leaves out a portion. The table includes 130,000 to 150,000 clones, over 75% detected once. This clone was detected a few times. The chain uses TRBV3-1 (or the pseudogene TRBV3-2) and TRBJ2-1; 8 bases line up with TRBD1. Sequenced: peripheral blood. The clonotype originates from a man aged 55 to 70 with active or convalescent COVID-19. The CDR3 sequence: CASSQRTGKQFF. The CDR3 DNA reads TGTGCCAGCAGCCAGCGGACAGGGAAGCAGTTCTTC.